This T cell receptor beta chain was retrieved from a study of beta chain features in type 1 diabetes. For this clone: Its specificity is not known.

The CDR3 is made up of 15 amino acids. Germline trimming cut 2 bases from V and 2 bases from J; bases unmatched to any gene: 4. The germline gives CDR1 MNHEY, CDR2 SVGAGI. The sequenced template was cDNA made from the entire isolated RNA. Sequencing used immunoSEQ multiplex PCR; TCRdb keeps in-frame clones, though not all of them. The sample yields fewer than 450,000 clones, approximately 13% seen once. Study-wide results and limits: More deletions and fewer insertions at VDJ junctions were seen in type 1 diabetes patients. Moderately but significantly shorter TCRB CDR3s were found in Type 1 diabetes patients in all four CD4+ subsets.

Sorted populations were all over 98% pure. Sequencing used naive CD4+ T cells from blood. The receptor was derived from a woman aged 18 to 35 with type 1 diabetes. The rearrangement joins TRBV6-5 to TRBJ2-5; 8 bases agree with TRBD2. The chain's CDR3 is CASSYRSSGQETQYF. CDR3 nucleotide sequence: TGTGCCAGCAGTTACAGGTCTAGCGGGCAAGAGACCCAGTACTTC.